The T cell receptor beta chain described here comes from a study of T cells in Graves' hyperthyroidism and ophthalmopathy. There were TCR beta CDR3 regions amplified from RNA transcripts. The HTBI primer set was used in a first-round RT-PCR of the TCR CDR3. A single record per CDR3 protein comes from TCRdb applying MiXCR to the multiplex PCR reads. The sample has 600,000 or so distinct CDR3 sequences, about 14% seen once. This clonotype was found many times. The V segment lost 6 bases and the J segment 0 bases; nucleotides outside the gene matches: 8. CDR1 is MNHNS, CDR2 SASEGT, per germline. The CDR3 is 15 amino acids.

The sequence was collected from a woman between 45 and 60 years old with Graves' ophthalmopathy. The sequenced material came from blood. The chain links TRBV6-1 to TRBJ2-7; TRBD1 matches at 7 bases. The CDR3 protein is CASSDRVTSSYEQYF. The CDR3 DNA reads as TGTGCCAGCAGCGACAGGGTCACCAGCTCCTACGAGCAGTACTTC.